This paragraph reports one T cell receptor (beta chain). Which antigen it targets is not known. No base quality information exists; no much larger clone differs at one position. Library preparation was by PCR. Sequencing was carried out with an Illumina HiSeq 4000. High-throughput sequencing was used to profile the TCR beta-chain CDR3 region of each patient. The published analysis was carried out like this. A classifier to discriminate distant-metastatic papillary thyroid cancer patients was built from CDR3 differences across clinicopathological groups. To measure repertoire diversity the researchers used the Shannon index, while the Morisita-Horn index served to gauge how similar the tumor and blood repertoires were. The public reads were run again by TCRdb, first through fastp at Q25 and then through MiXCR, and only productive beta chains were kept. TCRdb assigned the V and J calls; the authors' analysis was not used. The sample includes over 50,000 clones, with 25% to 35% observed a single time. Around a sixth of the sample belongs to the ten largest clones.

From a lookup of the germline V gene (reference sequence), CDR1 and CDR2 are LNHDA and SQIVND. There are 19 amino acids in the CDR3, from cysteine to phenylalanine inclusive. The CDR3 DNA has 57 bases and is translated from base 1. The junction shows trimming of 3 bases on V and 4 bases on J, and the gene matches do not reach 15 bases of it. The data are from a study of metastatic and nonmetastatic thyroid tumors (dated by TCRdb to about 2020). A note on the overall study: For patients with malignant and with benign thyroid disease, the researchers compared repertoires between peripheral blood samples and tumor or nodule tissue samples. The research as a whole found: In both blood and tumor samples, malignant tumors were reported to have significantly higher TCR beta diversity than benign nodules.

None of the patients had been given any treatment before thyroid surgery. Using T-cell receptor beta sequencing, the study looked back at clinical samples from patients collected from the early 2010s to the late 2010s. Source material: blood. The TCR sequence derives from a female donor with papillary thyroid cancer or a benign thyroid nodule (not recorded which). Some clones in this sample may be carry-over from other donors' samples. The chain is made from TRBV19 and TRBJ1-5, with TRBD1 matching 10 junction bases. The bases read TGTGCCAGTAGTATCGGACCGGGACAGGGGCGTATGTGGAATCAGCCCCAGCATTTT. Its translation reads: CASSIGPGQGRMWNQPQHF.